The clone carrying this T cell receptor beta chain was counted between two and nine times. The CDR3 contains 15 residues. V lost 0 bases, J lost 5 bases, and 11 bases lay in between. Germline V gene data show CDR1 as LGHNA and CDR2 as YNFKEQ. Bulk CD8+ and CD4+ cells came from magnetic negative isolation; CD8+ TEMRA by FACS. This entry is derived from a study of CD8 T cells in Susac syndrome. RNA amounts of roughly 0.5 to 1 ug underwent reverse transcription with random hexamers. Using its own MiXCR run on the immunoSEQ multiplex PCR reads, TCRdb lists one record per CDR3 protein. The sample lists roughly 200,000 distinct CDR3 sequences, 90% to 95% occurring once.

Sequenced material: CD4+ T cells from PBMCs. The sequence was collected from a human donor in good health. The chain has TRBV4-2 and TRBJ1-5, with a possible D match to TRBD1 (6 bases). CDR3 loop: CASSQDWDMDQPQHF. CDR3 DNA: TGTGCCAGCAGCCAAGATTGGGACATGGATCAGCCCCAGCATTTT.